A single sample is the source of the 5 T cell receptor beta chains below, sequenced in a study of early T cells in non-severe SARS-CoV-2 infection (dated by TCRdb to about 2021). The library was obtained by 5' RACE. Instrument on record: NextSeq 500. TCRdb cleaned the public reads at Q25 with fastp, built clones with MiXCR and kept in-frame beta chains. Rows merge per CDR3 protein into single entries with the most common DNA and genes. The table for this sample lists over 45,000 distinct CDR3 sequences; about 5.6% of them were counted only once. Jointly, the top ten make up roughly 4.8% of the sample. Sequencing was done on a sample of whole blood. These receptor sequences come from an adult who was a healthcare worker with PCR-confirmed SARS-CoV-2 infection or an uninfected control (not recorded which).

This clonotype showed up many times. In nucleotides, the CDR3 is TGTGCCAGCAGAGGGACTAGCGGGGGGGCCGGGAATGAGCAGTTCTTC. As protein: CASRGTSGGAGNEQFF. This sequence joins TRBV12-3 or TRBV12-4 and TRBJ2-1; 16 bases map to TRBD2. The CDR3 is made up of 16 amino acids. Losses at the gene ends were 6 bases for V and 7 bases for J; bases not matched to a gene: 6.

This clonotype was seen at least ten times. The chain is built from TRBV7-2 and TRBJ2-2; 7 nucleotides line up with TRBD1. The germline V gene encodes CDR1 SGHTA and CDR2 FQGNSA. The CDR3 length is 14 residues. V trimming: 1 base; J trimming: 6 bases; junction bases outside the gene matches: 2. CDR3 sequence reads: CASSLEGAAGELFF. Written as DNA, the CDR3 is TGTGCCAGCAGCTTAGAGGGGGCCGCCGGGGAGCTGTTTTTT.

About this clonotype: This sequence may be a read error, since a much larger clone differs from it by one base. The rearrangement uses TRBV12-3 or TRBV12-4 and TRBJ1-1; no definite D call. CDR3 length: 13 residues. The CDR3 DNA reads as TGTGCCACCTCCTTCGTCTACAGCACTGAAACTTTCTTT. Translation gives CATSFVYSTETFF.

There are a few counts of this clonotype. The chain joins TRBV19 to TRBJ2-3; 10 nucleotides align to TRBD1. V shed 4 bases, J shed 8 bases, and the junction held 9 bases outside the gene matches. The CDR3 totals 15 residues. The germline gives CDR1 LNHDA, CDR2 SQIVND (reference sequence). CDR3 amino acids: CASSRGTGAAGTQYF. The CDR3 coding sequence is TGTGCCAGTAGTAGGGGGACAGGGGCGGCAGGTACGCAGTATTTT.

This clonotype has only a few counts. V usage is TRBV30 and J usage is TRBJ2-4, with D perhaps TRBD2 (7 bases). Germline-derived CDR1 and CDR2 are GTSNPN and SVGIG (reference sequence). V was pared by 2 bases and J by 7 bases, with 12 bases between. The CDR3 is made up of 13 amino acids. The DNA of the CDR3 is TGTGCCTGGAGTTCAGGGGAGGGGAACATTCAGTACTTC. Translating it yields CAWSSGEGNIQYF. The variable domain in full, completed from reference TRBV30 and TRBJ2-4, reads SQTIHQWPATLVQPVGSPLSLECTVEGTSNPNLYWYRQAAGRGLQLLFYSVGIGQISSEVPQNLSASRPQDRQFILSSKKLLLSDSGFYLCAWSSGEGNIQYFGAGTRLSVL.